One and the same sample provided the 22 T cell receptor beta chains below, sequenced in a study of T-cell reconstitution after alpha-beta-depleted transplantation in children. For TCRbeta, the library was prepared with unique molecular identifiers. Each CDR3 protein is one row after TCRdb ran MiXCR on the PCR reads. The table lists roughly 100,000 distinct CDR3 sequences, roughly 6% of them singletons. The source material was PBMCs, mostly from graft donor cells, sampled 60 days after TCRalphabeta/CD19-depleted stem cell transplant. The receptors shown here come from a female patient aged 2-10 years who had a stem cell transplant for Fanconi anemia, so the T cells may come from the graft donor.

About this clonotype: A much larger clone differs from this one at a single base, so this may be a read error. Written as DNA, the CDR3 is TGTGCCAGCGGCGACATTACTAGCGCGACTTGGTACTTC. Translating gives CASGDITSATWYF. The V call is TRBV7-8, the J call TRBJ2-4, with TRBD2 identical over 7 bases. Germline V gene data show CDR1 as SGHVS and CDR2 as FQNEAQ. J was trimmed by 15 bases and V by 8 bases; bases with no gene match: 16. The CDR3 is 13 amino acids.

The sample holds a few counts of this clonotype. The V call is TRBV19, the J call TRBJ1-2, with D unclear. Trimming shortened V by 7 bases and J by 8 bases, and 20 bases separated the two germline ends. The germline CDR1 and CDR2 sequences are LNHDA and SQIVND (reference sequence). The CDR3 covers 14 residues. The CDR3 region is CASTASGVLGGYTF. The CDR3 coding sequence is TGTGCCAGTACTGCCTCGGGTGTACTCGGAGGCTACACCTTC.

This clonotype was detected ten times or more. The chain has TRBV29-1 and TRBJ1-1; D is unresolved. The CDR3 has 13 residues. The V and J ends lost 3 bases and 0 bases respectively, with 8 bases between them. Germline V gene data show CDR1 as SQVTM and CDR2 as ANQGSEA. CDR3 nucleotide sequence: TGCAGCGTTGATGGGTTCATGAACACTGAAGCTTTCTTT. Translated: CSVDGFMNTEAFF.

This clonotype was seen at least ten times. This chain uses TRBV7-2 with TRBJ2-3; D possibly uses TRBD1 or TRBD2 (5 bases each). This CDR3 has 17 residues. Germline CDR1 SGHTA, CDR2 FQGNSA. V lost 5 bases and J lost 2, with 20 bases in between. The CDR3 reads CASSPVPGAALTDTQYF. The CDR3, as DNA: TGTGCCAGCAGCCCCGTCCCCGGGGCGGCTCTCACAGATACGCAGTATTTT.

This clonotype was seen at least ten times. Compared with germline, one end of the junction differs, possibly owing to a read error. The J gene is TRBJ2-1, the V gene TRBV27; D is ambiguous. CDR3 length: 10 residues. CDR1 is MNHEY, CDR2 SMNVEV, per germline (reference sequence). The DNA for the CDR3 is TGTGCCAGCAGTTTAAGGCCTGCTCTCTTC. Its translation: CASSLRPALF.

The chain has TRBV7-2 and TRBJ1-2; TRBD1 matches 9 bases. Losses at the gene ends were 2 bases for V and 7 bases for J; bases not matched to a gene: 5. In germline, CDR1 is SGHTA, CDR2 FQGNSA. CDR3 length: 14 amino acids. CDR3 coding DNA: TGTGCCAGCAGCTTATGGGACAGGGAGTTTGGCTACACCTTC. Amino acids: CASSLWDREFGYTF.

V is TRBV11-2 and J is TRBJ2-1; D is possibly TRBD1 (7 bases). The germline V gene has CDR1 SGHAT and CDR2 FQNNGV. The CDR3 sequence is 15 residues long. The V end lost 0 bases, the J end lost 7 bases, and 13 bases lay between the germline ends. DNA of the CDR3: TGTGCCAGCAGCTTAGATCGCGGGACAGCAAATGAGCAGTTCTTC. As protein: CASSLDRGTANEQFF.

The V gene is TRBV20-1, the J gene TRBJ2-4; D ambiguous. CDR3 length: 12 amino acids. The germline V gene has CDR1 DFQATT and CDR2 SNEGSKA (reference sequence). The V end lost 8 bases, the J end lost 0 bases, and 8 bases lay between the germline ends. The CDR3 coding sequence is TGCAGTCCGCTACTAGCCAAAAACATTCAGTACTTC. Translation gives CSPLLAKNIQYF.

The gene calls are TRBV29-1 and TRBJ2-2; no firm D call. Trimming stripped 3 bases from V and 0 bases from J, with 2 bases between. The germline V gene encodes CDR1 SQVTM and CDR2 ANQGSEA. The CDR3 runs to 12 residues. CDR3 in amino acids: CSVEPNTGELFF. DNA of the CDR3: TGCAGCGTTGAGCCGAACACCGGGGAGCTGTTTTTT.

This clonotype has ten or more counts. The rearrangement joins TRBV5-1 to TRBJ2-1, with a tentative D call TRBD2 (6 bases). CDR1 is SGHRS and CDR2 is YFSETQ in the germline V gene. Trimming removed 2 bases at V and 4 bases at J, with 13 bases between. The CDR3 consists of 15 residues. CDR3 protein: CASSFGGFVYNEQFF. The CDR3 region has the DNA TGCGCCAGCAGCTTTGGGGGGTTCGTTTACAATGAGCAGTTCTTC.

Ten or more counts support this clonotype. This rearrangement joins TRBV25-1 to TRBJ2-1; D not resolved. The germline V and J ends were trimmed by 3 bases and 8 bases, with 2 bases remaining between them. Germline V gene data show CDR1 as MGHDK and CDR2 as SYGVNS. CDR3 length equals 10 residues. The DNA for the CDR3 is TGTGCCAGCAGTGAGCATGAGCAGTTCTTC. It specifies CASSEHEQFF.

This clonotype was picked up many times. The chain is built from TRBV10-3 and TRBJ2-4; 9 bases are shared with TRBD1. CDR1 ENHRY and CDR2 SYGVKD come from the germline V gene. V was clipped by 0 bases and J by 2 bases; unmatched bases: 5. The CDR3 extends over 17 amino acids. The CDR3 reads CAISESKGTGTKNIQYF. Written as DNA, the CDR3 is TGTGCCATCAGTGAGTCGAAGGGGACAGGGACCAAAAACATTCAGTACTTC.

This clonotype was detected only a few times. The V and J genes are TRBV20-1 and TRBJ2-3; 11 nucleotides align to TRBD2. In germline, CDR1 is DFQATT, CDR2 SNEGSKA (reference sequence). This CDR3 comprises 15 residues. Trimming took 5 bases from V and 2 from J; bases not matched to a gene: 6. The CDR3 loop is CSADIAGGVTDTQYF. CDR3 coding DNA: TGCAGTGCTGATATAGCGGGGGGGGTCACAGATACGCAGTATTTT.

This clonotype appeared many times. The chain recombines TRBV12-3 or TRBV12-4 with TRBJ2-3; perhaps TRBD2 as D (5 bases). V lost 2 bases, J lost 2 bases, and 11 bases lay in between. CDR3 length: 15 amino acids. CDR3 DNA sequence: TGTGCCAGCAGTTTAAACGGACTGTACACAGATACGCAGTATTTT. Amino acid sequence: CASSLNGLYTDTQYF.

This clonotype has just a few counts. This sequence joins TRBV30 and TRBJ1-5; TRBD1 aligns across 7 bases. Germline V gene data show CDR1 as GTSNPN and CDR2 as SVGIG (reference sequence). This CDR3 region has 15 residues. V trimming: 2 bases; J trimming: 0 bases; junction bases outside the gene matches: 4. This CDR3 reads CAWSPGQLSNQPQHF. CDR3 DNA sequence: TGTGCCTGGAGTCCGGGACAGCTTAGCAATCAGCCCCAGCATTTT.

This clonotype occurred many times. The chain links TRBV11-2 to TRBJ2-4; 11 bases agree with TRBD2. V was clipped by 10 bases and J by 7 bases; unmatched bases: 3. CDR1 is SGHAT and CDR2 is FQNNGV in the germline V gene. The CDR3 length is 12 residues. The CDR3 spells CAISSGGNIQYF. CDR3 nucleotide sequence: TGTGCCATCTCTAGCGGGGGGAACATTCAGTACTTC.

The table lists this clonotype with a few counts. The rearrangement joins TRBV20-1 to TRBJ2-1; D uncertain. The germline gives CDR1 DFQATT, CDR2 SNEGSKA (reference sequence). The CDR3 loop spans 16 amino acids. Trimming pared 6 bases from V and 4 bases from J, leaving 22 bases between. CDR3 residues: CSAMDVVKVQYNEQFF. The DNA for the CDR3 is TGCAGTGCCATGGACGTGGTAAAGGTACAGTACAATGAGCAGTTCTTC.

The genes are TRBV3-1 and TRBJ2-2, with D perhaps TRBD2 (6 bases). CDR3 length: 14 residues. The V and J ends lost 4 bases and 3 bases respectively, with 9 bases between them. CDR1 is LGHDT and CDR2 is YNNKEL in the germline V gene (reference sequence). The CDR3 nucleotides read TGTGCCAGCAGCCTAGCGGCTTACACCGGGGAGCTGTTTTTT. Amino acids: CASSLAAYTGELFF. Filled out from reference TRBV3-1 and TRBJ2-2, the complete variable domain reads DTAVSQTPKYLVTQMGNDKSIKCEQNLGHDTMYWYKQDSKKFLKIMFSYNNKELIINETVPNRFSPKSPDKAHLNLHINSLELGDSAVYFCASSLAAYTGELFFGEGSRLTVL.

The chain is built from TRBV29-1 and TRBJ2-5, with 13 bases that match TRBD2. Germline V lookup: CDR1 SQVTM, CDR2 ANQGSEA. This CDR3 contains 15 residues. The junction had 5 bases not matched to a gene; V was cut back by 6 bases and J by 1 base. The CDR3 loop is CSVKTSGRAQETQYF. As DNA, the CDR3 is TGCAGCGTGAAAACTAGCGGGAGGGCCCAAGAGACCCAGTACTTC. The full variable domain, its missing parts supplied by reference TRBV29-1 and TRBJ2-5, is SAVISQKPSRDICQRGTSLTIQCQVDSQVTMMFWYRQQPGQSLTLIATANQGSEATYESGFVIDKFPISRPNLTFSTLTVSNMSPEDSSIYLCSVKTSGRAQETQYFGPGTRLLVL.

This clonotype was counted many times. Here the CDR3 reads CSAFSGHTGELFF. The CDR3 DNA follows: TGCAGTGCTTTTAGCGGCCACACCGGGGAGCTGTTTTTT. The rearrangement links TRBV20-1 to TRBJ2-2, with D perhaps TRBD2 (6 bases). The V gene lost 5 bases and the J gene lost 3 bases, with 10 bases spanning the gap. The germline gives CDR1 DFQATT, CDR2 SNEGSKA (reference sequence). The CDR3 is 13 residues long.

The table lists this clonotype with a few counts. This chain joins TRBV10-3 and TRBJ1-5; D remains ambiguous. Germline-derived CDR1 and CDR2 are ENHRY and SYGVKD. Trimming pared 4 bases from V and 4 bases from J, leaving 5 bases between. This CDR3 has 12 residues. The CDR3 region has the DNA TGTGCCATCAGTGGCGAGAATCAGCCCCAGCATTTT. The encoded protein is CAISGENQPQHF.

The sample holds many counts of this clonotype. The rearrangement joins TRBV12-3 or TRBV12-4 to TRBJ2-3; D is unresolved. The ends were cut back, 5 bases at V and 6 bases at J, with 12 bases in the middle. The CDR3 has 13 amino acids. Here the CDR3 DNA reads TGTGCCAGCAGTCTTATAGCACGGGATACGCAGTATTTT. It codes for CASSLIARDTQYF.